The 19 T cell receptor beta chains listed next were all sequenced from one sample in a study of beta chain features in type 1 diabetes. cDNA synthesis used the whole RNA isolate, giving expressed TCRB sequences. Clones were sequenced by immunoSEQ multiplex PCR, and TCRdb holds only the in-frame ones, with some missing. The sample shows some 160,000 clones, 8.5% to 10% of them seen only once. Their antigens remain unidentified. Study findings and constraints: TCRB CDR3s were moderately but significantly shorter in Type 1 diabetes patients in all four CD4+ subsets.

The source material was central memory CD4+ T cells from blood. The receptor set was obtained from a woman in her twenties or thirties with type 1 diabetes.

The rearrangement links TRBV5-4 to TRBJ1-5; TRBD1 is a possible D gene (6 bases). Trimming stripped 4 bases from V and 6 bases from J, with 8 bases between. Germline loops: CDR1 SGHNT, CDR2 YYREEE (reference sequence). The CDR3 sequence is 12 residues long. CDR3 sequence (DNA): TGTGCCAGCAGCATACAGGGTCAGCCCCAGCATTTT. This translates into CASSIQGQPQHF.

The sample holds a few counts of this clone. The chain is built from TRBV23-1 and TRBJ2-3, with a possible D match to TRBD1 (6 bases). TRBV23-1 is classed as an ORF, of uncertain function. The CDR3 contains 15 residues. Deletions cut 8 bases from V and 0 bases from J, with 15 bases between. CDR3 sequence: CASEDSTSSTDTQYF. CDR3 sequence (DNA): TGCGCCAGCGAGGACAGCACCTCTAGCACAGATACGCAGTATTTT.

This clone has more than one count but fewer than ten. For the CDR3, the DNA is TGTGCCAGCAGCGTAGGGGAGGCCTCGGGTCAGCCCCAGCATTTT. It specifies CASSVGEASGQPQHF. The gene calls are TRBV9 and TRBJ1-5; D remains ambiguous. The CDR3 is made up of 15 amino acids. Trimming took 0 bases from V and 6 from J, leaving 13 bases between them. CDR1 and CDR2 from the germline V gene are SGDLS and YYNGEE.

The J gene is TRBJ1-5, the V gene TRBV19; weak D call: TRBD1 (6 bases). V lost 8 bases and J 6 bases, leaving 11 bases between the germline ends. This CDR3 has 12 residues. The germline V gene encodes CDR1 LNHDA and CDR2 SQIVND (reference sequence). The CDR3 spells CASARGGQPQHF. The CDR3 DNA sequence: TGTGCCAGTGCCAGGGGTGGTCAGCCCCAGCATTTT.

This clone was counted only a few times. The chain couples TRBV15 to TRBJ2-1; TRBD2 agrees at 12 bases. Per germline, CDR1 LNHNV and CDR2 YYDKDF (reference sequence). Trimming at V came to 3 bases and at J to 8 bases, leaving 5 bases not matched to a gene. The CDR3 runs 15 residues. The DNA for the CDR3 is TGTGCCACCAGCAGCTCTAGCGGGAGGGCCTATGAGCAGTTCTTC. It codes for CATSSSSGRAYEQFF. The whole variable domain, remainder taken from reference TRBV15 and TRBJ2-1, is DAMVIQNPRYQVTQFGKPVTLSCSQTLNHNVMYWYQQKSSQAPKLLFHYYDKDFNNEADTPDNFQSRRPNTSFCFLDIRSPGLGDTAMYLCATSSSSGRAYEQFFGPGTRLTVL.

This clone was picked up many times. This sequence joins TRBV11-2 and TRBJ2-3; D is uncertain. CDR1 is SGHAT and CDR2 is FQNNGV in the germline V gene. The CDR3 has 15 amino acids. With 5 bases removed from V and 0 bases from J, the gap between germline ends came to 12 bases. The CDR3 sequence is CASSPSQTSTDTQYF. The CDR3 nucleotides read TGTGCCAGCAGCCCCTCCCAGACTAGCACAGATACGCAGTATTTT.

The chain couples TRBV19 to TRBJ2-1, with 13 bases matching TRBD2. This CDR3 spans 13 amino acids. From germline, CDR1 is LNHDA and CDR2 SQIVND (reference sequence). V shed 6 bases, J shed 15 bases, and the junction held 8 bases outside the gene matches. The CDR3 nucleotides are TGTGCCAGTAGCGGGACTAGCGGGAAGTTTCGGTTCTTC. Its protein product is CASSGTSGKFRFF. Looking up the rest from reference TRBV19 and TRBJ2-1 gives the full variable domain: DGGITQSPKYLFRKEGQNVTLSCEQNLNHDAMYWYRQDPGQGLRLIYYSQIVNDFQKGDIAEGYSVSREKKESFPLTVTSAQKNPTAFYLCASSGTSGKFRFFGPGTRLTVL.

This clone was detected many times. Here the CDR3 reads CSVEDPGLAGVETQYF. In DNA, the CDR3 is TGCAGCGTTGAAGATCCAGGGCTAGCGGGAGTGGAGACCCAGTACTTC. This rearrangement joins TRBV29-1 to TRBJ2-5, with 10 bases lining up with TRBD2. Trimming at V came to 0 bases and at J to 5 bases, leaving 9 bases not matched to a gene. Germline loops: CDR1 SQVTM, CDR2 ANQGSEA. CDR3 length equals 16 residues.

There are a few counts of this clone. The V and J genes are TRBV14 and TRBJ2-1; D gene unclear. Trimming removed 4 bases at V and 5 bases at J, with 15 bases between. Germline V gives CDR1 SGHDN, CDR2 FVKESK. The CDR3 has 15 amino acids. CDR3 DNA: TGTGCCAGCAGCCCCCGAGGTAGTTCCGACAATGAGCAGTTCTTC. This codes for CASSPRGSSDNEQFF.

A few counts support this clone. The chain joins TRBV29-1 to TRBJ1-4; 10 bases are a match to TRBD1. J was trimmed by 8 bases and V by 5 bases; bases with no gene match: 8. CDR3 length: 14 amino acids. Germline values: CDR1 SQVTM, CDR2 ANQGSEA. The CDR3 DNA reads TGCAGCGTTCTAGAACCGGGACAGGGGGAAAAACTGTTTTTT. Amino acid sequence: CSVLEPGQGEKLFF.

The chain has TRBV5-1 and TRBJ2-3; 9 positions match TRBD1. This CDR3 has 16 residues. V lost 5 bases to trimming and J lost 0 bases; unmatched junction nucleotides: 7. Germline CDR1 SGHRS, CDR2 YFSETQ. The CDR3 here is CASRTLGTGSTDTQYF. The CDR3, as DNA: TGCGCCAGCAGAACCCTTGGGACAGGGAGCACAGATACGCAGTATTTT.

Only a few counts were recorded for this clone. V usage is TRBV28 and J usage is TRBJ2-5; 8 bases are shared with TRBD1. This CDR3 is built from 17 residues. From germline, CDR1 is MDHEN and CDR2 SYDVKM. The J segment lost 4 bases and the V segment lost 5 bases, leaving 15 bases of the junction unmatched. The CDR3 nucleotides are TGTGCCAGCAGTCCCGCAATTGGACAGGGTACCGGAGAGACCCAGTACTTC. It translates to CASSPAIGQGTGETQYF. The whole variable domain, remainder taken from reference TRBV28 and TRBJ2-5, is DVKVTQSSRYLVKRTGEKVFLECVQDMDHENMFWYRQDPGLGLRLIYFSYDVKMKEKGDIPEGYSVSREKKERFSLILESASTNQTSMYLCASSPAIGQGTGETQYFGPGTRLLVL.

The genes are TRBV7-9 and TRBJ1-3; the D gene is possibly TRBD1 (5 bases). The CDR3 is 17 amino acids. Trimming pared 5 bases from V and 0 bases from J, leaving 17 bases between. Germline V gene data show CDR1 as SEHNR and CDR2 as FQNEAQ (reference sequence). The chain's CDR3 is CASSARRQFLSGNTIYF. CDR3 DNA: TGTGCCAGCAGCGCCCGACGACAGTTTCTCTCTGGAAACACCATATATTTT.

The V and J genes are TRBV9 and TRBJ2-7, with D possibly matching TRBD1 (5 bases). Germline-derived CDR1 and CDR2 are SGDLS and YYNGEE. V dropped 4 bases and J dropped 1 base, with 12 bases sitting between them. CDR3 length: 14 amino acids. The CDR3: CASSQRTSSYEQYF. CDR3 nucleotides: TGTGCCAGCAGCCAACGGACATCATCCTACGAGCAGTACTTC.

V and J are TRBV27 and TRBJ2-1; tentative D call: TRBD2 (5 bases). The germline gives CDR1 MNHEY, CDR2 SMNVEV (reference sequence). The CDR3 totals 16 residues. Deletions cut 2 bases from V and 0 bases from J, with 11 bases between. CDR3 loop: CASSLSGASSYNEQFF. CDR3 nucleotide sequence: TGTGCCAGCAGTTTAAGCGGAGCGAGCTCCTACAATGAGCAGTTCTTC.

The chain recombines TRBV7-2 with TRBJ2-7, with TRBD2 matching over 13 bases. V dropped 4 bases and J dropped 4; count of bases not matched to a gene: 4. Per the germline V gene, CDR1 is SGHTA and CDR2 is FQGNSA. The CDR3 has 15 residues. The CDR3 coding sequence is TGTGCCAGCAGCTCCTGGACTAGCGGGAGATACGAGCAGTACTTC. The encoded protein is CASSSWTSGRYEQYF.

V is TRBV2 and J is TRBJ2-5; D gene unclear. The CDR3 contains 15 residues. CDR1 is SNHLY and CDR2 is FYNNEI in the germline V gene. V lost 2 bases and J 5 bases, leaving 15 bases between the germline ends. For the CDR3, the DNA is TGTGCCAGCAGTGAAAGCGCGTTCGGTCAGGAGACCCAGTACTTC. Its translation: CASSESAFGQETQYF.

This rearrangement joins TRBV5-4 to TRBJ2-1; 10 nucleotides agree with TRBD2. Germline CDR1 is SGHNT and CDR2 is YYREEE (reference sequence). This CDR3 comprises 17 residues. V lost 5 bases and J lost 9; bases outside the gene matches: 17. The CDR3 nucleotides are TGTGCCAGCAGACCGGCGGAGCGAACTAGCGGGACCGGTGAGCAGTTCTTC. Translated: CASRPAERTSGTGEQFF.

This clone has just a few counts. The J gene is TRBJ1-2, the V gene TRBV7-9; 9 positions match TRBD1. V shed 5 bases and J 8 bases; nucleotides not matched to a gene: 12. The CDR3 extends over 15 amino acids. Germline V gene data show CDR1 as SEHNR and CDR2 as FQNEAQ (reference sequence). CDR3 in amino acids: CASSTPGQGSQGYTF. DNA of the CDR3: TGTGCCAGCAGCACTCCGGGACAGGGTTCGCAGGGCTACACCTTC. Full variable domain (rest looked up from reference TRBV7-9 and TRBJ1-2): DTGVSQNPRHKITKRGQNVTFRCDPISEHNRLYWYRQTLGQGPEFLTYFQNEAQLEKSRLLSDRFSAERPKGSFSTLEIQRTEQGDSAMYLCASSTPGQGSQGYTFGSGTRLTVV.